The 14 T cell receptor beta chains presented below share a single source sample, sequenced in a study of blood T cells in healthy people across ages. A second PCR, run for about 6 to 11 cycles, used a sample-barcoded 5' primer plus a J-beta primer mix. TCRdb called the 5' RACE reads again in MiXCR, with one record for every CDR3 protein. The sample comprises approximately 800,000 distinct CDR3 sequences, around 25% of which are singletons, and roughly 3.8% rests with the top ten. These data were also filed under a second study, of T cells of mothers and their children.

Material: blood. The receptors here all came from a boy between 10 and 17 years old in good health.

The rearrangement uses TRBV18 and TRBJ2-3, with TRBD2 matching 9 bases. Germline CDR1 is KGHSH and CDR2 is LQKENI. Losses at the gene ends were 6 bases for V and 0 bases for J; bases not matched to a gene: 1. The CDR3 is 14 amino acids. The CDR3 bases are TGTGCCAGCTCCGGGACTAGCAGCACAGATACGCAGTATTTT. As protein: CASSGTSSTDTQYF.

The chain has TRBV6-5 and TRBJ2-1; the D is unclear. The V end was cut by 2 bases, the J end by 10 bases, with 12 bases between. The CDR3 has 13 residues. Germline V gene data show CDR1 as MNHEY and CDR2 as SVGAGI. The CDR3 spells CASSYVDGREQFF. CDR3 bases: TGTGCCAGCAGTTACGTGGACGGGCGCGAGCAGTTCTTC.

The CDR3 sequence is CSVVAGVAGGSSSYEQYF. CDR3 DNA: TGCAGCGTTGTTGCAGGGGTAGCGGGAGGGTCAAGCTCCTACGAGCAGTACTTC. V gene TRBV29-1 combines with J gene TRBJ2-5, with 11 bases aligning to TRBD2. The J call may be faulty, since TRBJ2-7 better matches the DNA end. Germline V gene lookup returns CDR1 SQVTM and CDR2 ANQGSEA. The CDR3 is 18 amino acids.

V and J are TRBV7-9 and TRBJ2-1; 8 bases agree with TRBD2. Per germline, CDR1 SEHNR and CDR2 FQNEAQ (reference sequence). The trim removed 1 base at V and 6 bases at J, leaving 11 bases unmatched. The CDR3 extends over 17 amino acids. The CDR3 protein is CASSLGILSGGGNEQFF. As DNA, the CDR3 is TGTGCCAGCAGCTTAGGAATCCTCTCGGGAGGGGGCAATGAGCAGTTCTTC. Full variable domain (remainder filled in from reference TRBV7-9 and TRBJ2-1): DTGVSQNPRHKITKRGQNVTFRCDPISEHNRLYWYRQTLGQGPEFLTYFQNEAQLEKSRLLSDRFSAERPKGSFSTLEIQRTEQGDSAMYLCASSLGILSGGGNEQFFGPGTRLTVL.

The gene calls are TRBV7-2 and TRBJ2-1; 8 positions match TRBD2. Unmatched junction bases numbered 3, after V lost 3 bases and J lost 5 bases. The CDR3 is 14 amino acids. Looked up from germline, CDR1 is SGHTA and CDR2 is FQGNSA. The CDR3 protein is CASSFSTSDNEQFF. CDR3 DNA sequence: TGTGCCAGCAGCTTCTCGACTAGCGACAATGAGCAGTTCTTC.

This clonotype has only a few counts. The rearrangement joins TRBV9 to TRBJ1-2, with D perhaps TRBD1 (6 bases). The CDR3 runs to 13 residues. The V end lost 7 bases, the J end lost 4 bases, and 14 bases lay between the germline ends. CDR1 and CDR2 (germline): SGDLS, YYNGEE. CDR3 bases: TGTGCCAGCCTGGGGGGGCGCCCCTATGGCTACACCTTC. Amino acid sequence: CASLGGRPYGYTF.

A few counts support this clonotype. J is TRBJ1-6 and V is TRBV7-2, with D possibly TRBD1 on 6 matching bases. Germline-derived CDR1 and CDR2 are SGHTA and FQGNSA. V was trimmed by 0 bases and J by 7 bases, leaving 13 bases between them. CDR3 size: 16 residues. The CDR3 region is CASSLARGAGNSPLHF. The DNA of the CDR3 is TGTGCCAGCAGCTTAGCGCGGGGGGCTGGGAATTCACCCCTCCACTTT.

This clonotype was found many times. This sequence joins TRBV27 and TRBJ1-1; weak D call: TRBD1 (5 bases). V dropped 3 bases and J dropped 5 bases, with 10 bases sitting between them. Germline V CDR1 and CDR2: MNHEY, SMNVEV (reference sequence). The CDR3 covers 13 residues. Here the CDR3 reads CASSLGGRTEAFF. DNA for the CDR3: TGTGCCAGCAGTTTGGGGGGGAGGACTGAAGCTTTCTTT.

V gene TRBV10-3 combines with J gene TRBJ2-7, with 8 nucleotides matching TRBD1. There are 12 residues in the CDR3. The ends lost 2 bases at V and 11 bases at J; junction bases unmatched: 5. Germline CDR1 ENHRY, CDR2 SYGVKD. The CDR3 nucleotides are TGTGCCATCAGTGAGGGGGGACAGGTGGAGTACTTC. Amino acid sequence: CAISEGGQVEYF.

This clonotype has only a few counts. The chain links TRBV7-9 to TRBJ1-2, with D unresolved. Germline V gene data show CDR1 as SEHNR and CDR2 as FQNEAQ (reference sequence). The CDR3 is made up of 14 amino acids. The V end lost 3 bases, the J end lost 3 bases, and 11 bases lay between the germline ends. CDR3 coding DNA: TGTGCCAGCAGCTTCCCCGTCCAATACTATGGCTACACCTTC. It is translated as CASSFPVQYYGYTF. Complete variable domain (other parts from reference TRBV7-9 and TRBJ1-2): DTGVSQNPRHKITKRGQNVTFRCDPISEHNRLYWYRQTLGQGPEFLTYFQNEAQLEKSRLLSDRFSAERPKGSFSTLEIQRTEQGDSAMYLCASSFPVQYYGYTFGSGTRLTVV.

The genes are TRBV3-1 and TRBJ2-5; tentatively, D is TRBD1 or TRBD2 (5 bases each). Judging by the DNA end, TRBJ2-1 fits better; the J call may be wrong. Germline assignment: CDR1 LGHDT and CDR2 YNNKEL (reference sequence). The CDR3 is 14 amino acids. The CDR3: CASSAGGPTNEQFF. The CDR3 DNA is TGTGCCAGCAGCGCTGGGGGACCGACCAATGAGCAGTTCTTC.

The genes are TRBV12-3 or TRBV12-4 and TRBJ1-2; unclear D gene. Trimming removed 1 base from V and 8 bases from J, with 8 bases in between. The CDR3 length is 12 residues. DNA for the CDR3: TGTGCCAGCAGTTTAGAGCTGCCAGGCTACACCTTC. This sequence encodes CASSLELPGYTF.

The chain couples TRBV20-1 to TRBJ2-5; TRBD1 agrees at 9 bases. The tail of the sequence fits TRBJ2-7 better, so the J call may be wrong. Germline V gene lookup returns CDR1 DFQATT and CDR2 SNEGSKA (reference sequence). This CDR3 comprises 13 residues. Here the CDR3 DNA reads TGCAGTGCTCCCAGGGACAGGGTCTCCGAGCAGTACTTC. This codes for CSAPRDRVSEQYF.

The rearrangement joins TRBV7-9 to TRBJ1-2; perhaps TRBD1 as D (5 bases). The CDR3 contains 14 residues. The germline V and J ends were trimmed by 4 bases and 2 bases, with 11 bases remaining between them. Germline CDR1 reads SEHNR; CDR2 reads FQNEAQ (reference sequence). The CDR3 nucleotides read TGTGCCAGCAGCTCGTGGGGGAAAAACTATGGCTACACCTTC. Residues: CASSSWGKNYGYTF.